This record concerns one T cell receptor (beta chain) sequence. Its target is not known. This record comes from a study of T cell responses to AZD1222 COVID-19 vaccine. General observations from the study: Regions 160-218 and 743-854 held dominance among vaccine-associated CD4 TCRs, which spanned spike.

Using immunoSEQ multiplex PCR, the repertoire was profiled, and TCRdb retains in-frame clones only, with some absent. The repertoire holds more than 55,000 clones, with 85% to 90% as singletons. Pooled in the analysis were second doses at about 4 or about 12 weeks. Trimming left V 4 bases short and J 9 bases short, with 10 bases between. Germline V gene data show CDR1 as MNHEY and CDR2 as SMNVEV (reference sequence). This CDR3 spans 13 amino acids. Sequencing used peripheral blood, obtained 28 days after the second AZD1222 dose. The receptor comes from an adult who received the AZD1222 COVID-19 vaccine. The chain is built from TRBV27 and TRBJ1-6, with D possibly matching TRBD1 (5 bases). The CDR3 region has the DNA TGTGCCAGCAGTTCCCAGGGCATTTCACCCCTCCACTTT. Translating it yields CASSSQGISPLHF.